This entry lists 32 T cell receptor beta chains sequenced from one sample in a study of metastatic and nonmetastatic thyroid tumors. TCRdb redid the clone calls on the PCR reads using MiXCR. The sample contains some 36,000 clones, about a sixth of which appear only once. There were no patients who had received any treatment before thyroid surgery. The sequenced sample consisted of blood. These receptors were obtained from a male donor with papillary thyroid cancer or a benign thyroid nodule (not recorded which). Some clones in this sample may be carry-over from other donors' samples.

In this sample, this clone turned up many times. This specimen includes other DNA sequences encoding the same CDR3. The rearrangement joins TRBV20-1 to TRBJ2-2, with D uncertain. Looked up from germline, CDR1 is DFQATT and CDR2 is SNEGSKA (reference sequence). Trimming removed 3 bases from V and 0 bases from J, with 5 bases in between. The CDR3 length is 13 residues. In nucleotides, the CDR3 is TGCAGTGCTAGTATGTCGAACACCGGGGAGCTGTTTTTT. This gives the protein CSASMSNTGELFF.

In its sample, this clone was seen a few times. This may arise from a read error, as a much more abundant clone is one base away. At the DNA level, this CDR3 is encoded by other sequences in the same sample as well. The chain is built from TRBV10-2 and TRBJ1-1; D is perhaps TRBD1 (5 bases). Germline CDR1 WSHSY, CDR2 SAAADI. V gave up 6 bases and J gave up 4 bases, with 18 bases separating them. This CDR3 contains 15 residues. The CDR3, as DNA: TGCGCCAGCAGAGCCATAGAAACAGGTCCCACTGAAGCTTTCTTT. Translated, it gives CASRAIETGPTEAFF.

Points on this clone: A junction end diverges from the germline sequence, so it may reflect a read error. This chain links TRBV20-1 with TRBJ2-5; a weak D match, TRBD2 (6 bases). The CDR3 extends over 15 amino acids. Germline CDR1 and CDR2: DFQATT and SNEGSKA (reference sequence). The CDR3 region has the DNA TGCAATGCCCCCCGGAATAGCGGAAACCAAGAGAACCAGTACTTC. Translation: CNAPRNSGNQENQYF.

V usage is TRBV7-2 and J usage is TRBJ2-7; TRBD1 is a possible D gene (6 bases). Looked up from germline, CDR1 is SGHTA and CDR2 is FQGNSA. V dropped 6 bases and J dropped 5 bases, with 14 bases sitting between them. CDR3 length equals 13 residues. CDR3 DNA: TGTGCCAGCAGTCCACCCAGGGGTGACGAGCAGTACTTC. Its protein product is CASSPPRGDEQYF.

The V gene is TRBV2, the J gene TRBJ2-3, with 8 bases that match TRBD2. Trimming took 9 bases from V and 5 from J; bases not matched to a gene: 16. This CDR3 has 16 amino acids. From germline, CDR1 is SNHLY and CDR2 FYNNEI. CDR3: CASTPLGTSGLDTQYF. CDR3 coding DNA: TGTGCCAGTACCCCCCTGGGTACTAGCGGTTTAGATACGCAGTATTTT. The whole variable domain, filled in from reference TRBV2 and TRBJ2-3, reads EPEVTQTPSHQVTQMGQEVILRCVPISNHLYFYWYRQILGQKVEFLVSFYNNEISEKSEIFDDQFSVERPDGSNFTLKIRSTKLEDSAMYFCASTPLGTSGLDTQYFGPGTRLTVL.

This clone came up many times. V is TRBV3-1 and J is TRBJ1-1; possible D gene TRBD1, 5 bases. V gave up 0 bases and J gave up 6 bases, with 14 bases separating them. The CDR3 is 15 residues long. Germline CDR1 reads LGHDT; CDR2 reads YNNKEL (reference sequence). CDR3 DNA: TGTGCCAGCAGCCAAGATTCATGGGGGTTCCCTGAAGCTTTCTTT. Its translation: CASSQDSWGFPEAFF. The whole variable domain, remainder taken from reference TRBV3-1 and TRBJ1-1, is DTAVSQTPKYLVTQMGNDKSIKCEQNLGHDTMYWYKQDSKKFLKIMFSYNNKELIINETVPNRFSPKSPDKAHLNLHINSLELGDSAVYFCASSQDSWGFPEAFFGQGTRLTVV.

This clone showed up many times. The chain is built from TRBV20-1 and TRBJ1-5; unclear D gene. Germline V CDR1 and CDR2: DFQATT, SNEGSKA (reference sequence). V lost 3 bases to trimming and J lost 8 bases, with 11 bases between them. The CDR3 is made up of 12 amino acids. The CDR3 spells CSARPPGEPQHF. CDR3 coding DNA: TGCAGTGCTAGGCCCCCCGGGGAGCCCCAGCATTTT.

This clone was detected many times. The chain employs TRBV5-8 and TRBJ1-4, with D possibly matching TRBD1 (5 bases). The CDR3 extends over 14 amino acids. Trimming pared 3 bases from V and 6 bases from J, leaving 12 bases between. CDR1 is SGHTS, CDR2 YDEGEE, per germline. The CDR3 spells CASSSTSGDEKLFF. In DNA, the CDR3 is TGTGCCAGCAGCTCAACCTCGGGGGATGAAAAACTGTTTTTT. The full variable domain, its missing parts supplied by reference TRBV5-8 and TRBJ1-4, is EAGVTQSPTHLIKTRGQQATLRCSPISGHTSVYWYQQALGLGLQFLLWYDEGEERNRGNFPPRFSGRQFPNYSSELNVNALELEDSALYLCASSSTSGDEKLFFGSGTQLSVL.

By share, this clone counts as medium-sized. V gene TRBV24-1 combines with J gene TRBJ2-1, with 9 bases identical to TRBD2. After removal of 5 bases from V and 7 bases from J, the junction contained 11 bases not matched to a gene. Germline lookup yields CDR1 KGHDR and CDR2 SFDVKD. The CDR3 has 16 residues. This CDR3 reads CATSGGGAGGRNEQFF. The CDR3, as DNA: TGTGCCACCAGTGGGGGTGGAGCGGGGGGCCGGAATGAGCAGTTCTTC.

This clone showed up many times. CDR3: CASTLRGTGELFF. In DNA, the CDR3 is TGTGCCAGCACCTTACGTGGGACCGGGGAGCTGTTTTTT. The chain links TRBV6-1 to TRBJ2-2, with D unclear. The V end was cut by 7 bases, the J end by 5 bases, with 11 bases between. Germline values: CDR1 MNHNS, CDR2 SASEGT. The length of the CDR3 is 13 residues.

The genes are TRBV20-1 and TRBJ2-7; no clear D gene. In germline, CDR1 is DFQATT, CDR2 SNEGSKA (reference sequence). This CDR3 contains 14 residues. Trimming removed 2 bases from V and 5 bases from J, with 16 bases in between. The CDR3 sequence: CSARRVGRAHEQYF. DNA for the CDR3: TGCAGTGCTAGACGAGTCGGTAGGGCCCACGAGCAGTACTTC.

This clone is deemed medium-sized. The V gene is TRBV7-9, the J gene TRBJ2-7; TRBD1 matches 10 bases. V was clipped by 4 bases and J by 6 bases; unmatched bases: 12. Germline values: CDR1 SEHNR, CDR2 FQNEAQ (reference sequence). The CDR3 consists of 16 residues. This CDR3 reads CASSSPSGTGELEQYF. DNA of the CDR3: TGTGCCAGCAGCTCACCCTCCGGGACAGGGGAGCTCGAGCAGTACTTC.

This clone came up many times. The V call is TRBV4-1, the J call TRBJ1-2; D might be TRBD1 (5 bases). V dropped 1 base and J dropped 4 bases, with 13 bases sitting between them. The V gene's germline CDR1 is MGHRA and CDR2 YSYEKL. The CDR3 consists of 15 residues. The CDR3 protein is CASSQGAGSGYGYTF. CDR3 in DNA: TGCGCCAGCAGCCAAGGGGCAGGGTCAGGCTATGGCTACACCTTC.

The rearrangement uses TRBV5-1 and TRBJ2-2; no clear D. Between the trimmed V and J ends, which lost 4 bases and 6 bases, there was a span of 10 bases. There are 13 residues in the CDR3. Germline V CDR1 and CDR2: SGHRS, YFSETQ. CDR3 sequence: CASSQTYPGELFF. As DNA, the CDR3 is TGCGCCAGCAGCCAGACATATCCCGGGGAGCTGTTTTTT.

Within the sample, this clone is medium-sized. The chain combines TRBV5-1 with TRBJ2-4; a weak D match, TRBD2 (5 bases). Between the trimmed V and J ends, which lost 3 bases and 4 bases, there was a span of 14 bases. This CDR3 region has 15 residues. Germline assignment: CDR1 SGHRS and CDR2 YFSETQ. CDR3 sequence: CASSSILDSKNIQYF. The CDR3 region has the DNA TGCGCCAGCAGCTCGATACTAGATTCTAAAAACATTCAGTACTTC.

The chain has TRBV7-9 and TRBJ2-7, with D possibly being TRBD1 or TRBD2 (5 bases each). V lost 5 bases, J lost 3 bases, and 17 bases lay in between. The CDR3 is 15 residues long. The germline V gene encodes CDR1 SEHNR and CDR2 FQNEAQ (reference sequence). CDR3 in amino acids: CASSLGGVVSYEQYF. The CDR3 nucleotides are TGTGCCAGCAGCCTTGGGGGAGTGGTAAGCTACGAGCAGTACTTC.

This clone has ten or more counts. The CDR3, as DNA: TGCGCCAGCAGGAACGAGCGGGGCACAGATACGCAGTATTTT. It codes for CASRNERGTDTQYF. The chain has TRBV5-1 and TRBJ2-3; the D gene is possibly TRBD2 (6 bases). Germline V gene data show CDR1 as SGHRS and CDR2 as YFSETQ. The V end was cut by 5 bases, the J end by 1 base, with 11 bases between. CDR3 length: 14 amino acids.

This clone occurred a few times. A much larger clone differs by one base, so this may be a read error. The sample contains more than one DNA sequence encoding this CDR3. The V and J genes are TRBV6-6 and TRBJ2-2, with a possible D match to TRBD1 (6 bases). This CDR3 is 16 amino acids long. Germline values: CDR1 MNHNY, CDR2 SVGAGI (reference sequence). The chain's CDR3 is CASSYSPLGGTGELFF. The CDR3 nucleotides read TGTGCCAGCAGTTACTCCCCCCTTGGGGGCACCGGGGAGCTGTTCTTT.

This clone was seen ten or more times. The rearrangement joins TRBV7-2 to TRBJ2-3; no reliable D call. The CDR3 is 13 residues long. CDR1 SGHTA and CDR2 FQGNSA come from the germline V gene. V lost 8 bases and J 3 bases, leaving 12 bases between the germline ends. The DNA of the CDR3 is TGTGCCAGCCATATCCTCCCAACAGATACGCAGTATTTT. It yields the protein CASHILPTDTQYF. The entire variable domain, with the rest obtained from reference TRBV7-2 and TRBJ2-3, is as follows: GAGVSQSPSNKVTEKGKDVELRCDPISGHTALYWYRQSLGQGLEFLIYFQGNSAPDKSGLPSDRFSAERTGGSVSTLTIQRTQQEDSAVYLCASHILPTDTQYFGPGTRLTVL.

This clone is deemed medium-sized. This sequence joins TRBV6-1 and TRBJ1-6; no clear D gene. The CDR3 loop spans 16 amino acids. V was shortened by 0 bases and J by 9 bases, with 15 bases between the two germline ends. CDR1 is MNHNS, CDR2 SASEGT, per germline. The CDR3 sequence is CASSEAGGFDTSPLHF. CDR3 sequence (DNA): TGTGCCAGCAGTGAAGCCGGCGGGTTTGATACTTCACCCCTCCACTTT.

The chain employs TRBV4-1 and TRBJ2-1; no clear D. Trimming removed 4 bases at V and 7 bases at J, with 8 bases between. The germline V gene has CDR1 MGHRA and CDR2 YSYEKL. The CDR3 length is 12 residues. The DNA of the CDR3 is TGCGCCAGCAGCCGGAACGTGAATGAGCAGTTCTTC. This encodes CASSRNVNEQFF.

Notes on this clone: With a much larger clone just one base away, this may be a read error. This same CDR3 is encoded by further DNA sequences in the sample. The genes are TRBV4-2 and TRBJ2-3; D gene uncertain. The CDR3 sequence is 14 residues long. CDR1 and CDR2 from the germline V gene are LGHNA and YNFKEQ. CDR3 in amino acids: CASSPLSVADTQYF. For the CDR3, the DNA is TGTGCCAGCAGCCCACTAAGCGTCGCAGATACTCAGTATTTT.

This clone was recorded many times. A much larger clone is a single base away; this may be a read error. The chain recombines TRBV19 with TRBJ2-2; D is possibly TRBD2 (5 bases). Germline V gene sequence: CDR1 LNHDA, CDR2 SQIVND (reference sequence). This CDR3 comprises 12 residues. CDR3 in amino acids: CASSIGTGELLF. The CDR3 coding sequence is TGTGCCAGTAGTATAGGAACCGGGGAGCTGCTTTTT.

This clone was counted ten times or more. The V and J genes are TRBV27 and TRBJ2-6; D not resolved. V gave up 5 bases and J gave up 0 bases, with 11 bases separating them. The CDR3 runs 16 residues. Germline V lookup: CDR1 MNHEY, CDR2 SMNVEV (reference sequence). CDR3 in amino acids: CASSPSGFSGANVLTF. For the CDR3, the DNA is TGTGCCAGCAGTCCATCAGGATTCTCTGGGGCCAACGTCCTGACTTTC. Combining the CDR3 with reference TRBV27 and TRBJ2-6 gives the whole variable domain EAQVTQNPRYLITVTGKKLTVTCSQNMNHEYMSWYRQDPGLGLRQIYYSMNVEVTDKGDVPEGYKVSRKEKRNFPLILESPSPNQTSLYFCASSPSGFSGANVLTFGAGSRLTVL.

This clone was found many times. The chain has TRBV7-2 and TRBJ2-7; D gene ambiguous. The CDR3 is 13 amino acids. CDR1 is SGHTA and CDR2 is FQGNSA in the germline V gene. The V end was cut by 3 bases, the J end by 0 bases, with 6 bases between. CDR3 amino acids: CASSLSSSYEQYF. In nucleotides, the CDR3 is TGTGCCAGCAGCTTGAGCAGCTCCTACGAGCAGTACTTC.

This clone came up many times. The CDR3 loop reads CASNQGSEETQYF. The CDR3, as DNA: TGTGCCAGCAATCAGGGCTCAGAAGAGACCCAGTACTTC. The chain has TRBV6-1 and TRBJ2-5; D may be TRBD1 (5 bases). The CDR3 is 13 residues long. The ends were cut back, 7 bases at V and 3 bases at J, with 12 bases in the middle. Germline V gene data show CDR1 as MNHNS and CDR2 as SASEGT.

The chain carries TRBV7-2 and TRBJ2-7; a possible D gene is TRBD2 (6 bases). The germline V gene has CDR1 SGHTA and CDR2 FQGNSA. V lost 4 bases and J lost 2, with 15 bases in between. This CDR3 has 15 amino acids. As DNA, the CDR3 is TGTGCCAGCAGCTCTGCCGGGACTGGCACCTACGAGCAGTACTTC. This translates into CASSSAGTGTYEQYF.

This clone came up once. One junction end disagrees with the germline gene, perhaps due to a read error. J is TRBJ2-2 and V is TRBV5-1, with D perhaps given as TRBD1 or TRBD2 (5 bases each). The CDR3 runs to 15 residues. The germline V gene has CDR1 SGHRS and CDR2 YFSETQ. Here the CDR3 reads CASSLGDVNTGELFF. CDR3 nucleotide sequence: TGCGCCAGCAGCTTAGGGGATGTGAACACCGGGGAGCTTTTTTTT.

This clone has more than one count but fewer than ten. The V and J genes are TRBV6-1 and TRBJ2-3; 7 nucleotides match TRBD1. The CDR3 spans 15 residues. Germline V lookup: CDR1 MNHNS, CDR2 SASEGT. With V trimmed by 3 bases and J by 8 bases, 11 bases remained unmatched. The DNA of the CDR3 is TGTGCCAGCAGTGAGAGGCGACAGGGCGTTGGTACGCAGTATTTT. It encodes CASSERRQGVGTQYF.

Sample share makes this clone medium-sized (0.01 to 0.1%). The chain carries TRBV6-2 or TRBV6-3 and TRBJ1-2; 7 bases fit TRBD1. J lost 6 bases, V lost 0 bases, and 16 bases had no gene match. The germline V gene encodes CDR1 MNHEY and CDR2 SVGEGT. This CDR3 has 18 amino acids. This CDR3 is CASSYSITGDVFLHGYTF. The CDR3 nucleotides read TGTGCCAGCAGTTACTCTATAACAGGGGATGTCTTTTTACATGGCTACACCTTC.

This chain links TRBV20-1 with TRBJ2-1; D unclear. The CDR3 has 11 amino acids. With 6 bases removed from V and 8 bases from J, the gap between germline ends came to 11 bases. Per the germline V gene, CDR1 is DFQATT and CDR2 is SNEGSKA (reference sequence). CDR3: CSARVGYEQFF. In nucleotides, the CDR3 is TGCAGTGCCCGAGTGGGATATGAGCAGTTCTTC.

This clone was counted ten times or more. The genes are TRBV5-1 and TRBJ2-3; 11 bases match TRBD2. Germline-derived CDR1 and CDR2 are SGHRS and YFSETQ. CDR3 length: 15 residues. Trimming removed 1 base from V and 4 bases from J; junction bases left unmatched: 2. The CDR3 sequence is CASSLTSGSPDTQYF. The DNA of the CDR3 is TGCGCCAGCAGCTTGACTAGCGGGAGCCCAGATACGCAGTATTTT.